This TCR beta chain was found in a study of identical twins. Template switching supplied a universal primer site; unique molecular identifiers were carried on the cDNA. Using its own MiXCR run on the 5' RACE reads, TCRdb lists one record per CDR3 protein. The sample includes 1.5 million to 2 million distinct CDR3 sequences, about 30% of them seen just once. Study-level results: Insertion counts were lower in abundant cord blood beta clonotypes, a trend that memory repertoires did not show. It was out-of-frame TCR alpha sharing in monozygotic twins that models underestimated. Twin-shared out-of-frame alpha sequences showed excess low generation probability.

The CDR3 has 15 amino acids. The germline gives CDR1 SGHTA, CDR2 FQGNSA. Trimming left V 0 bases short and J 1 base short, with 10 bases between. Notes on this clonotype: Its cognate antigen is unknown.

The sample taken for sequencing was cord blood. This TCR was sampled from a newborn girl in good health. This sequence joins TRBV7-2 and TRBJ2-7, with D tentatively TRBD1 (6 bases). The CDR3 bases are TGTGCCAGCAGCTTAGCTTGGGACAAGTCCTACGAGCAGTACTTC. Translation gives CASSLAWDKSYEQYF.